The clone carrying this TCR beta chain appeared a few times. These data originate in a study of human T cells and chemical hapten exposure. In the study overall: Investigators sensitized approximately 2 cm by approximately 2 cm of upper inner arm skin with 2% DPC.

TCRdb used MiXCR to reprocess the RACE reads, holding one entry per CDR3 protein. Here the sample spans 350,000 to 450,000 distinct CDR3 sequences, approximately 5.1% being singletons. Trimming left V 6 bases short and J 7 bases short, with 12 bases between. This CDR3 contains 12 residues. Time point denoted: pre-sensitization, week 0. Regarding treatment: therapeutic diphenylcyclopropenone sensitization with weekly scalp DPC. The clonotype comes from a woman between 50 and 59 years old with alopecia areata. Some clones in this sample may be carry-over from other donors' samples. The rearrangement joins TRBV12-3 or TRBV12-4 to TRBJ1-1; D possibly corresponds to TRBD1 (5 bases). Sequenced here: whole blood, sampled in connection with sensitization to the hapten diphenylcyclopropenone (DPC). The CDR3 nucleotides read TGTGCCAGCAGACCCGGGACTGGTGAAGCTTTCTTT. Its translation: CASRPGTGEAFF.